The T cell receptor beta chain described here comes from a study of blood T cell repertoires in COVID-19. As for the study in general: T cells, B-cell-depleted T cells, or PBMCs provided the cDNA or gDNA that served as material.

Clones were sequenced by immunoSEQ multiplex PCR, and TCRdb holds only the in-frame ones, with some missing. Of roughly 200,000 clones detected, 75% to 85% appear once; the ten largest clones hold more than 9.5%. On this clone itself: Within the sample, other DNA sequences also encode this same CDR3.

V lost 1 base and J 4 bases, leaving 11 bases between the germline ends. The CDR3 loop spans 15 amino acids. CDR1 and CDR2 from the germline V gene are SGHVS and FQNEAQ. The gene calls are TRBV7-8 and TRBJ2-1, with D possibly matching TRBD1 (6 bases). Sequenced material: peripheral blood. The TCR comes from a woman between 40 and 55 years old with COVID-19, enrolled during active disease. As DNA, the CDR3 is TGTGCCAGCAGCTTAGGACGTACAGGGTACAATGAGCAGTTCTTC. This encodes CASSLGRTGYNEQFF. The complete variable domain, with remaining parts taken from reference TRBV7-8 and TRBJ2-1, reads GAGVSQSPRYKVAKRGQDVALRCDPISGHVSLFWYQQALGQGPEFLTYFQNEAQLDKSGLPSDRFFAERPEGSVSTLKIQRTQQEDSAVYLCASSLGRTGYNEQFFGPGTRLTVL.